This section outlines one T cell receptor (beta chain) sequence together with its context. This sample is part of a study of T cell changes during pregnancy in multiple sclerosis. The V gene's germline CDR1 is LGHNA and CDR2 YSLEER. This CDR3 has 16 residues. J lost 3 bases, V lost 0 bases, and 2 bases had no gene match. TCRdb's table, derived via immunoSEQ multiplex PCR, lists solely in-frame clones and lacks some. The sample has fewer than 150,000 clones; about 96% are singletons. J is TRBJ2-7 and V is TRBV4-3; TRBD2 agrees at 13 bases. The specimen was peripheral blood, collected after pregnancy. The clonotype was recovered from a female donor with multiple sclerosis, enrolled in a pregnancy study. The CDR3 reads CASSQDWTSGSYEQYF. Written as DNA, the CDR3 is TGCGCCAGCAGCCAAGATTGGACTAGCGGGAGCTACGAGCAGTACTTC.